The present TCR beta chain was sequenced within a study of T cell responses to AZD1222 COVID-19 vaccine (dated by TCRdb to about 2021). Describing the broader study: A total of around 240 trial participants underwent TCR sequencing, of whom about 210 received two doses of AZD1222 and about 25 received two doses of the MenACWY control vaccine. Trial participants were enrolled by age into 18-55, 56-69 and 70-plus year subgroups, with about 150, 28 and 57 TCR-sequenced participants respectively. What the authors observed across the whole study: Participants were mostly white British, with more females than males. The authors suggested clonal diversity may have been underestimated. The 56-69-year group was small, and its depth increase did not reach significance, likely because of low power. Conclusions about previously exposed vaccinees are limited because only six or seven AZD1222 recipients were SARS-CoV-2 seropositive at baseline. CD4 TCRs associated with the vaccine covered the entire spike protein, and the dominant responses were in regions 160-218 and 743-854. After two AZD1222 doses, spike-specific TCR breadth and depth were significantly higher than at day 0 and than in MenACWY recipients. Nearly half of unique spike-specific TCRs reportedly recognized epitopes outside regions mutated in the B.1.351 and B.1.1.7 variants. Because no day 14 peak-response samples were available, the repertoires could be characterized only after the peak T cell response.

Explained via the paper, the time point label denotes: about 28 days (+/-7) after the second vaccine dose. Because spike-specific TCR depth and breadth did not differ between the two schedules, AZD1222 recipients who got a second dose at roughly 4 weeks were pooled with those who got a second dose at roughly 12 weeks. Vaccinee samples came from UK trials COV001 and COV002, including a single-blind randomized controlled phase 2/3 trial of AZD1222 (ChAdOx1 nCoV-19) in healthy adults. For TCRbeta chain sequencing, PBMC samples from trial participants were taken at day 0 and at day 28 after the second dose. In the case of this clone: It has no known antigen specificity. Base qualities are missing; no much larger clone stands one base away.

The CDR3 regions of human TCRbeta chains were subjected to immunosequencing. Per the source publication's procedure: Repertoire TCRs were checked for matches against a reference library of SARS-CoV-2-specific TCRs that had been generated using the MIRA antigen-specificity platform. Breadth meant the fraction of unique TCRs that were SARS-CoV-2-associated, whereas depth meant the fraction of total T cells that were SARS-CoV-2-associated. Each spike-specific TCR was assigned to its reactive spike region and to a CD4 or CD8 class using the MIRA data. Log10-transformed breadth and depth values were compared by one-way ANOVA with Sidak's multiple comparisons tests. Not all clones reach the TCRdb copy of this immuneACCESS table, which keeps in-frame sequences only. Checked studies attribute under half of the gap to unresolved V genes and leave the rest unexplained. The V and J calls and clone size are taken from that table; D and trimming were inferred from the DNA. In all, the sample holds 89,000 or so clones, and approximately 90% of those were seen once. Of the sample, around 30% is held by the ten largest clones.

The sequences come from peripheral blood, collected 28 days after the second AZD1222 dose. This receptor was identified in an adult who received the AZD1222 COVID-19 vaccine.

The base sequence is TGTGCCAGCAGCCAGAGAGACAATGAGCAGTTCTTC. The resulting protein is CASSQRDNEQFF. Rearrangement joined TRBV3-1 (or the pseudogene TRBV3-2) to TRBJ2-1, with no confidently assigned D gene. The germline ends are 5 bases apart after V is trimmed by 3 bases and J by 5 bases. CDR1 and CDR2 are read off the germline V gene (reference sequence) as LGHDT and YNNKEL. From the cysteine up to the phenylalanine, the CDR3 has a length of 12 residues. The DNA shown is the 36-base CDR3, in frame from base 1.